Following are 30 T cell receptor beta chains from one sample sequenced in a study of cytomegalovirus exposure and HLA in healthy donors. The PCR had 60 Vbeta and 13 Jbeta primers. Data came from immunoSEQ multiplex PCR; TCRdb stores just in-frame clones and leaves some out. Here the sample spans about 98,000 clones, about 76% being singletons. The material sequenced was PBMCs. The receptor source for this set is a human donor in good health.

The chain employs TRBV2 and TRBJ2-5; possibly TRBD1 for D (6 bases). V lost 0 bases and J 14 bases, leaving 19 bases between the germline ends. From germline, CDR1 is SNHLY and CDR2 FYNNEI. The CDR3 contains 14 residues. The CDR3 loop reads CASSEALNEGHHYF. The CDR3, as DNA: TGTGCCAGCAGTGAAGCGCTGAATGAGGGACACCATTACTTC.

The chain carries TRBV9 and TRBJ1-6, with 8 bases lining up with TRBD1. Germline trimming cut 4 bases from V and 12 bases from J; bases unmatched to any gene: 9. CDR3 size: 14 residues. The germline CDR1 and CDR2 sequences are SGDLS and YYNGEE. The CDR3 protein is CASSPSGQAKPLHF. The CDR3 coding sequence is TGTGCCAGCAGCCCATCGGGACAGGCAAAACCCCTCCACTTT.

The chain carries TRBV5-1 and TRBJ1-2; D uncertain. The V end was cut by 0 bases, the J end by 1 base, with 7 bases between. CDR3 length: 14 residues. Germline V gene data show CDR1 as SGHRS and CDR2 as YFSETQ. CDR3 coding DNA: TGCGCCAGCAGCTTGGACATAATTAACTATGGCTACACCTTC. This encodes CASSLDIINYGYTF.

V is TRBV5-1 and J is TRBJ2-1, with D possibly being TRBD1 (5 bases). V lost 1 base to trimming and J lost 6 bases, with 11 bases between them. Germline V gene data show CDR1 as SGHRS and CDR2 as YFSETQ. There are 14 residues in the CDR3. CDR3 sequence (DNA): TGCGCCAGCAGCTTGACAGGTATTGGCAATGAGCAGTTCTTC. Residues: CASSLTGIGNEQFF.

V is TRBV2 and J is TRBJ1-2; the match to TRBD1 covers 7 bases. Germline V gene sequence: CDR1 SNHLY, CDR2 FYNNEI. J gave up 6 bases and V 3 bases, and 13 bases lay outside the gene matches. The CDR3 is 16 residues long. CDR3 protein: CASSDFRGGRTHGYTF. In DNA, the CDR3 is TGTGCCAGCAGTGACTTTAGAGGGGGCAGGACCCATGGCTACACCTTC. Based on the CDR3 plus reference TRBV2 and TRBJ1-2, the full variable domain is EPEVTQTPSHQVTQMGQEVILRCVPISNHLYFYWYRQILGQKVEFLVSFYNNEISEKSEIFDDQFSVERPDGSNFTLKIRSTKLEDSAMYFCASSDFRGGRTHGYTFGSGTRLTVV.

This sequence joins TRBV6-6 and TRBJ2-7; the match to TRBD1 covers 9 bases. Trimming took 2 bases from V and 6 from J; bases not matched to a gene: 2. CDR3 size: 13 residues. CDR1 and CDR2 (germline): MNHNY, SVGAGI (reference sequence). DNA of the CDR3: TGTGCCAGCAGTTACGGACAGGGGCGCGAGCAGTACTTC. It translates to CASSYGQGREQYF.

The genes are TRBV20-1 and TRBJ1-1; D is ambiguous. The CDR3 is 11 amino acids. V was trimmed by 5 bases and J by 10 bases, leaving 14 bases between them. Germline V lookup: CDR1 DFQATT, CDR2 SNEGSKA (reference sequence). The CDR3: CSADSNSGAFF. CDR3 bases: TGCAGTGCTGACTCGAACTCCGGAGCTTTCTTT.

The chain employs TRBV6-4 and TRBJ2-5; 9 bases align to TRBD1. The DNA matches TRBJ2-7 better at its end, which makes the J call doubtful. Germline lookup yields CDR1 MRHNA and CDR2 SNTAGT. CDR3 length: 13 residues. This chain's CDR3 is CASSMDRGYEQYF. CDR3 in DNA: TGTGCCAGCAGTATGGACAGGGGCTACGAGCAGTACTTC.

The chain links TRBV30 to TRBJ2-5; 7 positions match TRBD2. The ends lost 7 bases at V and 1 base at J; junction bases unmatched: 12. The CDR3 is made up of 15 amino acids. CDR1 and CDR2 from the germline V gene are GTSNPN and SVGIG (reference sequence). For the CDR3, the DNA is TGTGCCTACACGGGGGGACGGACCTTCCAAGAGACCCAGTACTTC. Its translation is CAYTGGRTFQETQYF.

This clone was observed a few times. This chain links TRBV2 with TRBJ2-2; 9 bases are a match to TRBD1. Trimming removed 6 bases from V and 3 bases from J; junction bases left unmatched: 11. The CDR3 covers 17 residues. CDR1 and CDR2 from the germline V gene are SNHLY and FYNNEI. The CDR3 loop is CASRKPRQGVDTGELFF. CDR3 DNA sequence: TGTGCCAGCAGGAAACCTCGACAGGGGGTGGACACCGGGGAGCTGTTTTTT.

The V gene is TRBV30, the J gene TRBJ1-5, with D possibly matching TRBD1 (5 bases). V lost 3 bases, J lost 5 bases, and 11 bases lay in between. The CDR3 runs 13 residues. The germline CDR1 and CDR2 sequences are GTSNPN and SVGIG (reference sequence). The CDR3 region is CAWSGGLDQPQHF. Here the CDR3 DNA reads TGTGCCTGGAGCGGGGGATTAGATCAGCCCCAGCATTTT.

This chain joins TRBV10-3 and TRBJ1-1, with TRBD1 identical over 8 bases. The CDR3 has 14 amino acids. Germline V gene data show CDR1 as ENHRY and CDR2 as SYGVKD. The J segment lost 6 bases and the V segment lost 6 bases, leaving 9 bases of the junction unmatched. The DNA of the CDR3 is TGTGCCATCAGAATGACAGGGGAGAGGCCTGAAGCTTTCTTT. Protein sequence: CAIRMTGERPEAFF.

This clone appeared once. This chain uses TRBV7-2 with TRBJ1-1; TRBD1 is a possible D gene (6 bases). Germline loops: CDR1 SGHTA, CDR2 FQGNSA. The CDR3 runs to 15 residues. The ends were cut back, 1 base at V and 1 base at J, with 10 bases in the middle. The CDR3 loop reads CASSLGGLGNTEAFF. For the CDR3, the DNA is TGTGCCAGCAGCTTAGGGGGGCTGGGGAACACTGAAGCTTTCTTT.

The chain joins TRBV6-5 to TRBJ1-5; D is unclear. The CDR3 totals 14 residues. The V and J ends lost 7 bases and 1 base respectively, with 11 bases between them. Per germline, CDR1 MNHEY and CDR2 SVGAGI. This CDR3 is CASTPPGSNQPQHF. The CDR3 DNA reads as TGTGCCAGCACTCCTCCGGGGAGCAATCAGCCCCAGCATTTT.

The rearrangement uses TRBV13 and TRBJ2-7; possible D gene TRBD1, 5 bases. The germline gives CDR1 PRHDT, CDR2 FYEKMQ (reference sequence). This CDR3 is 16 amino acids long. V lost 0 bases to trimming and J lost 4 bases, with 16 bases between them. The CDR3 coding sequence is TGTGCCAGCAGCTTAGGTTTCCAGGGCTCCCAATACGAGCAGTACTTC. Protein product: CASSLGFQGSQYEQYF.

This clone turned up a few times. The chain links TRBV5-4 to TRBJ2-1; 10 bases agree with TRBD1. V lost 4 bases and J lost 9; bases outside the gene matches: 10. The CDR3 is 15 residues long. Germline V gives CDR1 SGHNT, CDR2 YYREEE (reference sequence). CDR3 region: CASSERRQGAAEQFF. The CDR3 DNA reads as TGTGCCAGCAGCGAGAGGAGACAGGGGGCGGCTGAGCAGTTCTTC. The complete variable domain, with remaining parts taken from reference TRBV5-4 and TRBJ2-1, reads ETGVTQSPTHLIKTRGQQVTLRCSSQSGHNTVSWYQQALGQGPQFIFQYYREEENGRGNFPPRFSGLQFPNYSSELNVNALELDDSALYLCASSERRQGAAEQFFGPGTRLTVL.

This clone was seen more than once but under ten times. The rearrangement links TRBV18 to TRBJ2-1; D not resolved. The CDR3 runs 14 residues. The V and J ends lost 5 bases and 1 base respectively, with 9 bases between them. Germline CDR1 KGHSH, CDR2 LQKENI. CDR3 DNA: TGTGCCAGCTCATCTTACGGGTCCTACAATGAGCAGTTCTTC. It encodes CASSSYGSYNEQFF.

This rearrangement joins TRBV18 to TRBJ2-7, with TRBD1 as a possible D gene (5 bases). Trimming cost V 6 bases and J 7 bases, with 16 bases left between them. Germline CDR1 reads KGHSH; CDR2 reads LQKENI. This CDR3 has 13 residues. The DNA for the CDR3 is TGTGCCAGCTCCCAAATGGGGTCAGGGGAGCAGTACTTC. It is translated as CASSQMGSGEQYF.

The chain recombines TRBV5-5 with TRBJ1-2; D might be TRBD1 (5 bases). This CDR3 has 15 amino acids. Trimming removed 4 bases at V and 0 bases at J, with 13 bases between. Germline V CDR1 and CDR2: SGHKS, YYEKEE (reference sequence). CDR3 sequence: CASSPIPGSNYGYTF. In nucleotides, the CDR3 is TGTGCCAGCAGCCCCATACCAGGGTCTAACTATGGCTACACCTTC.

The rearrangement joins TRBV11-2 to TRBJ1-2; 8 positions agree with TRBD1. Trimming cost V 3 bases and J 8 bases; bases outside gene matches: 2. The CDR3 contains 12 residues. The germline V gene has CDR1 SGHAT and CDR2 FQNNGV. The CDR3 sequence is CASSFPGGGYTF. The CDR3 DNA reads TGTGCCAGCAGCTTTCCAGGGGGCGGCTACACCTTC.

The chain joins TRBV7-9 to TRBJ1-1, with 8 bases lining up with TRBD1. The V gene end was trimmed by 5 bases and the J gene end by 7 bases; junction bases not matched to a gene: 9. This CDR3 comprises 14 residues. Per the germline V gene, CDR1 is SEHNR and CDR2 is FQNEAQ (reference sequence). The CDR3 loop reads CASSASPDRGEAFF. CDR3 nucleotide sequence: TGTGCCAGCAGCGCCTCCCCCGACAGGGGTGAAGCTTTCTTT.

The chain has TRBV28 and TRBJ2-7, with 11 bases that match TRBD1. With 3 bases clipped from V and 6 bases from J, the junction kept 7 bases outside the gene matches. Germline loops: CDR1 MDHEN, CDR2 SYDVKM. This CDR3 has 15 residues. This CDR3 is CASSLSGTGGIEQYF. The CDR3 DNA sequence: TGTGCCAGCAGTTTGTCCGGGACAGGGGGTATCGAGCAGTACTTC.

V usage is TRBV6-4 and J usage is TRBJ2-1; 13 positions match TRBD2. CDR3 length equals 15 residues. The junction had 8 bases not matched to a gene; V was cut back by 6 bases and J by 9 bases. Germline assignment: CDR1 MRHNA and CDR2 SNTAGT. CDR3 DNA: TGTGCCAGCAGGGTACTAGCGGGGGGGCGAGGTGAGCAGTTCTTC. Protein product: CASRVLAGGRGEQFF.

The rearrangement joins TRBV5-1 to TRBJ2-5; 7 nucleotides agree with TRBD1. Germline CDR1 is SGHRS and CDR2 is YFSETQ. The CDR3 is 14 residues long. V shed 7 bases and J 1 base; nucleotides not matched to a gene: 7. This CDR3 reads CASSSAGGQETQYF. CDR3 DNA sequence: TGCGCCAGCTCCTCCGCAGGGGGCCAAGAGACCCAGTACTTC.

The chain employs TRBV5-6 and TRBJ2-5; tentative D call: TRBD1 (6 bases). V was pared by 0 bases and J by 4 bases, with 16 bases between. CDR1 is SGHDT, CDR2 YYEEEE, per germline. The CDR3 consists of 16 residues. DNA for the CDR3: TGTGCCAGCAGCTTGGTACTTTCAGGGGCGCGAGAGACCCAGTACTTC. Amino acids: CASSLVLSGARETQYF.

The chain links TRBV10-3 to TRBJ1-6; 9 bases align to TRBD1. The CDR3 is 15 amino acids. J was trimmed by 5 bases and V by 7 bases; bases with no gene match: 6. CDR1 and CDR2 from the germline V gene are ENHRY and SYGVKD. The CDR3 is CAITAGTGNNSPLHF. The CDR3 DNA reads as TGTGCCATCACTGCCGGGACAGGGAATAATTCACCCCTCCACTTT.

With respect to this clone: Within the sample, other DNA sequences also encode this same CDR3. The rearrangement uses TRBV5-1 and TRBJ2-7, with 10 positions matching TRBD1. From germline, CDR1 is SGHRS and CDR2 YFSETQ. The CDR3 has 15 amino acids. Germline trimming cut 1 base from V and 7 bases from J; bases unmatched to any gene: 8. As DNA, the CDR3 is TGCGCCAGCAGCTTGAAGGGACAGGGGCCGGGAGAGCAGTACTTC. Amino acids: CASSLKGQGPGEQYF. Full variable domain (missing parts from reference TRBV5-1 and TRBJ2-7): KAGVTQTPRYLIKTRGQQVTLSCSPISGHRSVSWYQQTPGQGLQFLFEYFSETQRNKGNFPGRFSGRQFSNSRSEMNVSTLELGDSALYLCASSLKGQGPGEQYFGPGTRLTVT.

This clone was observed a single time. The V gene is TRBV4-1, the J gene TRBJ2-6; TRBD1 agrees at 7 bases. After removal of 1 base from V and 1 base from J, the junction contained 7 bases not matched to a gene. CDR3 length equals 18 residues. Germline lookup yields CDR1 MGHRA and CDR2 YSYEKL. The CDR3 region has the DNA TGCGCCAGCAGCCAAGTTAGTGAGGGGGCGTCTGGGGCCAACGTCCTGACTTTC. Protein product: CASSQVSEGASGANVLTF.

The rearrangement uses TRBV10-3 and TRBJ1-2; 9 bases are a match to TRBD1. This CDR3 spans 15 amino acids. V lost 6 bases to trimming and J lost 4 bases; unmatched junction nucleotides: 9. Germline V lookup: CDR1 ENHRY, CDR2 SYGVKD. In nucleotides, the CDR3 is TGTGCCATCAGCACCCGGGACAGGGCCGGCTATGGCTACACCTTC. Encoded protein: CAISTRDRAGYGYTF.

The chain recombines TRBV4-3 with TRBJ1-6; D is perhaps TRBD1 (5 bases). The CDR3 runs to 16 residues. The V gene lost 0 bases and the J gene lost 7 bases, with 13 bases spanning the gap. The V gene's germline CDR1 is LGHNA and CDR2 YSLEER. CDR3 nucleotide sequence: TGCGCCAGCAGCCAAGAAATCAGGGCAGGGAATTCACCCCTCCACTTT. This sequence encodes CASSQEIRAGNSPLHF.